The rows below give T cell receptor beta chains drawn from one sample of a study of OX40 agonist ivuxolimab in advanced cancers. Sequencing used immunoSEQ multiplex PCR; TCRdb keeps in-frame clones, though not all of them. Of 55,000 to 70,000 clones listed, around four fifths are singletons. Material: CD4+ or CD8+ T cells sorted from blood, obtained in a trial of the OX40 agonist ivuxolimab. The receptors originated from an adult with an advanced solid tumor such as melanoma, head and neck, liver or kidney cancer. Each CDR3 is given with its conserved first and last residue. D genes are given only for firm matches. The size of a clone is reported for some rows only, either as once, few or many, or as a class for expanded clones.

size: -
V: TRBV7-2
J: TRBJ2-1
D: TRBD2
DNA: TGTGCCAGCAGCCCCCGTTGGGGACTAGCGGGAGGTGATGAGCAGTTCTTC
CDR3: CASSPRWGLAGGDEQFF

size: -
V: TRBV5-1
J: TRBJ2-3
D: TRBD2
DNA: TGCGCCAGCAGCTTGGACCCACTAGCGGGAGCGGGCGATACGCAGTATTTT
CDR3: CASSLDPLAGAGDTQYF

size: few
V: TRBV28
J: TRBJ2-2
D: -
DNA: TGTGCCAGCAGCTACGGACAGGGGGAGCTGTTTTTT
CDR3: CASSYGQGELFF

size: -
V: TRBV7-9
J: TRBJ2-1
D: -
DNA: TGTGCCAGCAGCCTAAGGACACTCAACAATGAGCAGTTCTTC
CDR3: CASSLRTLNNEQFF

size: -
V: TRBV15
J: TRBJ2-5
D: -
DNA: TGTGCCACCAGCAGAGGTTACCAAGAGACCCAGTACTTC
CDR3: CATSRGYQETQYF

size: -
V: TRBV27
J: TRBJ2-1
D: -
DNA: TGTGCCAGCAGTTTAGCGGGATACAATGAGCAGTTCTTC
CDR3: CASSLAGYNEQFF

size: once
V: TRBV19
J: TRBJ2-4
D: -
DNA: TGTGCCAGTAGTATTAGTAAGGACCCAGGGAACATTCAGTACTTC
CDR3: CASSISKDPGNIQYF

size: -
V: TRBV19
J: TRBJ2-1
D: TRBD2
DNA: TGTGCCAGTAGTATATCTTCAGCGGGAGCAACGTACAATGAGCAGTTCTTC
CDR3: CASSISSAGATYNEQFF

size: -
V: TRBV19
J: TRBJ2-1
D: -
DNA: TGTGCCAGTAGTAGGATACAGGGCGCCAGCTCCTACAATGAGCAGTTCTTC
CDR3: CASSRIQGASSYNEQFF

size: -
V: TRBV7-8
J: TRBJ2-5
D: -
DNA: TGTGCCAGCAGCTTAGTACCGGGCGAGGGAGAGACCCAGTACTTC
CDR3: CASSLVPGEGETQYF

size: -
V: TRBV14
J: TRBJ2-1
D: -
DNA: TGTGCCAGCAGCCAAGATTATAGGCCTACCTACAATGAGCAGTTCTTC
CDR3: CASSQDYRPTYNEQFF

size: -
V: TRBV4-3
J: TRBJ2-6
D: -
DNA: TGCGCCAGCAGCCAACCGTTCTCTGGGGCCAACGTCCTGACTTTC
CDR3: CASSQPFSGANVLTF

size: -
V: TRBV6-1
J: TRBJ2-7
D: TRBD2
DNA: TGTGCCAGCAGTGAATATGCGGGAGGCTATTCCTACGAGCAGTACTTC
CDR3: CASSEYAGGYSYEQYF

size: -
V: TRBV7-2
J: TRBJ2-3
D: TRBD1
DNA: TGTGCCAGCAGCTTAACAGGGGGCCTAAACACAGATACGCAGTATTTT
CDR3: CASSLTGGLNTDTQYF

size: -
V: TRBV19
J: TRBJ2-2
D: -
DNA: TGTGCCAGTAGTGCAGGGTCCACCGGGGAGCTGTTTTTT
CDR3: CASSAGSTGELFF

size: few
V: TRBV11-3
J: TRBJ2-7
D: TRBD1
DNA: TGTGCCAGCAGTCGAGACAGGGCTTCCTACGAGCAGTACTTC
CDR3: CASSRDRASYEQYF

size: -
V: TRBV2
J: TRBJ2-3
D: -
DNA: TGTGCCAGCAGCGGACAGCTCAGAGATACGCAGTATTTT
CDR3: CASSGQLRDTQYF

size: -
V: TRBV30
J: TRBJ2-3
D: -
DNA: TGTGCCTGGAGTGGGCTAGATACGCAGTATTTT
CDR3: CAWSGLDTQYF

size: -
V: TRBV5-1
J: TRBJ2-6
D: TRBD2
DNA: TGCGCCAGCAGCCCTTACCTAGCGGGAGGGCCTGGGGCCAACGTCCTGACTTTC
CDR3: CASSPYLAGGPGANVLTF

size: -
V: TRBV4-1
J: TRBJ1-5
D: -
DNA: TGCGCCAGCAGCCCTGCCCGGGAAGGAACCAATCAGCCCCAGCATTTT
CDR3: CASSPAREGTNQPQHF

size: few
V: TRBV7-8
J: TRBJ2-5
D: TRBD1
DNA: TGTGCCAGCAGCTTGTCCGTGGCGACAGGGTGGGAGACCCAGTACTTC
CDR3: CASSLSVATGWETQYF

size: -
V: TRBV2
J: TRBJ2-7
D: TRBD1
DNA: TGTGCCAGCAGACCTCAGACAGGGAGCTACGAGCAGTACTTC
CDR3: CASRPQTGSYEQYF

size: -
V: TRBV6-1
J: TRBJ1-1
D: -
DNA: TGTGCCAGCAGCTTATACAGGACCTCGAACACTGAAGCTTTCTTT
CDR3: CASSLYRTSNTEAFF

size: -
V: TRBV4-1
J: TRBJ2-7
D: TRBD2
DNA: TGCGCCAGCAGCGGACGGAGAGCGGGAGGGAAGTACGAGCAGTACTTC
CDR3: CASSGRRAGGKYEQYF

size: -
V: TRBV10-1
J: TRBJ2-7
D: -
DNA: TGCGCCAGCAGTGAGGATACACTCTCCTACGAGCAGTACTTC
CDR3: CASSEDTLSYEQYF

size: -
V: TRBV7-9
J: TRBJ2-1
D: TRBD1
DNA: TGTGCCAGCAGCTCCGGACAGGGGGCAAGAAATGAGCAGTTCTTC
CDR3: CASSSGQGARNEQFF

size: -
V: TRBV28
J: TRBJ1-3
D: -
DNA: TGTGCCAGGGCCCCCTTGGAAGACACCATATATTTT
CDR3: CARAPLEDTIYF

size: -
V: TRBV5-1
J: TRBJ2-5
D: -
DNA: TGCGCCAGCAGATCAGGACAGCTACCAACCCAGTACTTC
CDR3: CASRSGQLPTQYF

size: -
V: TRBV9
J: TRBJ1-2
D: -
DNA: TGTGCCAGCAGCGTAGAGGAGGGGGTTCCTGGCTACACCTTC
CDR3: CASSVEEGVPGYTF

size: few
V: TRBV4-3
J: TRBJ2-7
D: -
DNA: TGCGCCAGCAGCCAAGCTTGGGCCTACGAGCAGTACTTC
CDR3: CASSQAWAYEQYF

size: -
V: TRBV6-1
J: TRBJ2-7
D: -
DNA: TGTGCCAGCCGCGACAGGTATGAAGTCTACGAGCAGTACTTC
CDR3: CASRDRYEVYEQYF

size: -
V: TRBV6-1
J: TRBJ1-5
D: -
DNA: TGTGCCAGCAGTGATCAGCTATATAGCAATCAGCCCCAGCATTTT
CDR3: CASSDQLYSNQPQHF

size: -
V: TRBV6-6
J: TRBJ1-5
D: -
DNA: TGTGCCAGCAGTTGGAGGCAGGGGAATCAGCCCCAGCATTTT
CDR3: CASSWRQGNQPQHF

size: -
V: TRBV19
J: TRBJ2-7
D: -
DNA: TGTGCCAGTAGTATCCAGGACAGTTCCTACGAGCAGTACTTC
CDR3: CASSIQDSSYEQYF

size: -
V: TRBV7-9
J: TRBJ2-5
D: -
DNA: TGTGCCAGCAGCCCCGAGACTACTTATCCGACCCAGTACTTC
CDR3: CASSPETTYPTQYF

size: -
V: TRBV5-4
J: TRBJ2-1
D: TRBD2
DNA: TGTGCCAGCAGCTTTAGCGGGAACCCCACGGCAGATGAGCAGTTCTTC
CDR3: CASSFSGNPTADEQFF

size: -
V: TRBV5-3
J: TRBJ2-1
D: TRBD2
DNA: TGTGCCAGAAGCTTGAGGTTTGCGGGAGTCTTTGAGCAGTTCTTC
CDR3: CARSLRFAGVFEQFF

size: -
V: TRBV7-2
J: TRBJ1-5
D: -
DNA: TGTGCCAGCAGCCTAGACAGTAATCAGCCCCAGCATTTT
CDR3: CASSLDSNQPQHF

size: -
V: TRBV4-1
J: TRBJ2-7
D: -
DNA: TGCGCCAGCAGCCAAGATCCAGGGTACACCTACGAGCAGTACTTC
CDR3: CASSQDPGYTYEQYF

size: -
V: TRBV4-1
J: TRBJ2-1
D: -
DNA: TGCGCCAGCAGAAACAGCGGAAATGAGCAGTTCTTC
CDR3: CASRNSGNEQFF

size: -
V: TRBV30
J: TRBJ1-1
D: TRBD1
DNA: TGTGCCTGGAATGGGCAGGGGGCGTCTACTGAAGCTTTCTTT
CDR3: CAWNGQGASTEAFF

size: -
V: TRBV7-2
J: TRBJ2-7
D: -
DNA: TGTGCCAGCAGCCCGGGACTCGTCTCCTACGAGCAGTACTTC
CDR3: CASSPGLVSYEQYF

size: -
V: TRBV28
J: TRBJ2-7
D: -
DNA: TGTGCCAGCAGCCTGAGCCTCCTTGGAGCGCGCGAGCAGTACTTC
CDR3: CASSLSLLGAREQYF

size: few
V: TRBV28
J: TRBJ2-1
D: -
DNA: TGTGCCAGCAGTTTAGGGAGGAATGAGCAGTTCTTC
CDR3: CASSLGRNEQFF